The 5 T cell receptor beta chains below were found in one sample sequenced in a study of spatial heterogeneity in lung cancer. Time point indicated: blood at routine non-recurrence follow-up after resection. Sequencing covered unsorted whole RNA taken from tumor, nontumor lung or frozen PBMC. Each CDR3 protein is one row after TCRdb ran MiXCR on the 5' RACE reads. This sample has roughly 120,000 distinct CDR3 sequences, with about 12% found just once. The sequencing here drew on PBMCs, taken at follow-up. The receptors originated from a male donor with early-stage non-small cell lung cancer.

The table lists this clonotype with many counts. The chain recombines TRBV5-6 with TRBJ1-1; 7 bases fit TRBD1. The germline V gene encodes CDR1 SGHDT and CDR2 YYEEEE. The CDR3 consists of 12 residues. V shed 5 bases, J shed 4 bases, and the junction held 2 bases outside the gene matches. DNA of the CDR3: TGTGCCAGCAGTCACAGGGGCACTGAAGCTTTCTTT. It encodes CASSHRGTEAFF.

This clonotype showed up just a few times. The chain recombines TRBV7-2 with TRBJ2-7, with D maybe TRBD2 (6 bases). The germline V gene has CDR1 SGHTA and CDR2 FQGNSA. CDR3 length: 14 residues. Trimming took 2 bases from V and 3 from J, leaving 11 bases between them. CDR3 sequence: CASSLSRDFYEQYF. For the CDR3, the DNA is TGTGCCAGCAGCTTATCCAGGGACTTCTACGAGCAGTACTTC.

This clonotype was counted at least ten times. The chain uses TRBV29-1 and TRBJ2-1; unclear D gene. V lost 4 bases, J lost 6 bases, and 7 bases lay in between. Germline values: CDR1 SQVTM, CDR2 ANQGSEA. This CDR3 has 11 residues. Here the CDR3 reads CSVVVFNEQFF. CDR3 nucleotide sequence: TGCAGCGTTGTAGTCTTCAATGAGCAGTTCTTC.

This clonotype was seen a few times. The rearrangement uses TRBV28 and TRBJ2-7; 8 bases are shared with TRBD1. Germline CDR1 and CDR2: MDHEN and SYDVKM. The CDR3 is made up of 13 amino acids. J gave up 4 bases and V 6 bases, and 5 bases lay outside the gene matches. The DNA of the CDR3 is TGTGCCAGCAGGCCAGGGGGCGGGTACGAGCAGTACTTC. The encoded protein is CASRPGGGYEQYF.

V usage is TRBV3-1 and J usage is TRBJ1-5, with D possibly matching TRBD1 (5 bases). V was clipped by 1 base and J by 5 bases, with 12 bases between them. This CDR3 is 15 amino acids long. Germline values: CDR1 LGHDT, CDR2 YNNKEL (reference sequence). The DNA of the CDR3 is TGTGCCAGCAGCCAAGCCACAGGTGGGCATCAGCCCCAGCATTTT. Its translation is CASSQATGGHQPQHF.